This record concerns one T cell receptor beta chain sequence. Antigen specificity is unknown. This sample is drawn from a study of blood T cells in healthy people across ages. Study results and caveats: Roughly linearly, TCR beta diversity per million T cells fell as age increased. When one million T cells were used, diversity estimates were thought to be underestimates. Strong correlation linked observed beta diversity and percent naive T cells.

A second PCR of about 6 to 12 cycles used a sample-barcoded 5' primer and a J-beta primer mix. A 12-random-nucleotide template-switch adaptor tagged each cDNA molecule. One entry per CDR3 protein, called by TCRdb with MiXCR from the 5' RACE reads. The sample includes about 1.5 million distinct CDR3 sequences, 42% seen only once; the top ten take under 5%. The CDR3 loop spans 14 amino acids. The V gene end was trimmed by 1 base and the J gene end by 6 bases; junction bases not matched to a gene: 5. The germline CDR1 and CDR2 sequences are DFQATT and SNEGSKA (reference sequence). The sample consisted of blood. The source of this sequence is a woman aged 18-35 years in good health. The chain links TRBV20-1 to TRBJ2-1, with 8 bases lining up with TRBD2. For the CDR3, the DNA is TGCAGTGCTAGAGTGGTAGCGGGAAGCAATGAGCAGTTCTTC. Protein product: CSARVVAGSNEQFF.